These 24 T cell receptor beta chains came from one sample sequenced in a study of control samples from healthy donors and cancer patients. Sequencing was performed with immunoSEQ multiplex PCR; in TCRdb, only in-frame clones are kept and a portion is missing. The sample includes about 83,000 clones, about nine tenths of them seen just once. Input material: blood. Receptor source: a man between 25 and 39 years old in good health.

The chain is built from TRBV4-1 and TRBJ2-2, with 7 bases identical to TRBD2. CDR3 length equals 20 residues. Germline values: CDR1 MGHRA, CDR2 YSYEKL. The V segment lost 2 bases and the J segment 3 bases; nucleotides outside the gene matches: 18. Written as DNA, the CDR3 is TGCGCCAGCAGCCAATATTGGCCAATTGGGCGGGAGAGGTACACCGGGGAGCTGTTTTTT. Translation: CASSQYWPIGRERYTGELFF.

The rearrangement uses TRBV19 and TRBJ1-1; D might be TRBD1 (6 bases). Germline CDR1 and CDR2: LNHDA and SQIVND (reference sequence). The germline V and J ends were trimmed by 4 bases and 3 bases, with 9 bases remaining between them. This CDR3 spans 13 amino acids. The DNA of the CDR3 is TGTGCCAGTAGTACGCGGACAGACACTGAAGCTTTCTTT. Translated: CASSTRTDTEAFF.

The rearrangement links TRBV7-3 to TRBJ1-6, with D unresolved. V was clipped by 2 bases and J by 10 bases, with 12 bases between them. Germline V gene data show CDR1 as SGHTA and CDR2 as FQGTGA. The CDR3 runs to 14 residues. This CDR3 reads CASSLGLLGSPLHF. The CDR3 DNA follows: TGTGCCAGCAGCTTAGGACTGCTCGGATCACCCCTCCACTTT.

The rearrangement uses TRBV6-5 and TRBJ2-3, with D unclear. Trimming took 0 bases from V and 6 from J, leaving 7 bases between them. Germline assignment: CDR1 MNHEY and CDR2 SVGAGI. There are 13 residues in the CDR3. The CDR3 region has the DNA TGTGCCAGCAGTTACTCCGGGCGCGATACGCAGTATTTT. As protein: CASSYSGRDTQYF.

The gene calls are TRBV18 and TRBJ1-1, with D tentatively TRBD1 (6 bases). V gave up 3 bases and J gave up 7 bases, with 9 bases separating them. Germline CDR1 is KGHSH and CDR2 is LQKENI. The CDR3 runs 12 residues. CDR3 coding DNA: TGTGCCAGCTCACCCGACAGGAATGAAGCTTTCTTT. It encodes CASSPDRNEAFF.

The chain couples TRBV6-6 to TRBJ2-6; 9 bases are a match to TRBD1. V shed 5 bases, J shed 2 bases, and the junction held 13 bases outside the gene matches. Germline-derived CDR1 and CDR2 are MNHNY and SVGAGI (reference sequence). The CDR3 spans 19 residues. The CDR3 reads CASSPSLRDRVPGANVLTF. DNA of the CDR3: TGTGCCAGCAGTCCCTCACTCAGGGACAGGGTACCTGGGGCCAACGTCCTGACTTTC.

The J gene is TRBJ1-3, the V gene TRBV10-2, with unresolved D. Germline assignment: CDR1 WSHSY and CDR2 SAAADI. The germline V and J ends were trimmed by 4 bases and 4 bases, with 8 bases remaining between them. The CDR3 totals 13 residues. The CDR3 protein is CASSGAGGNTIYF. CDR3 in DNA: TGCGCCAGCAGTGGGGCTGGGGGAAACACCATATATTTT.

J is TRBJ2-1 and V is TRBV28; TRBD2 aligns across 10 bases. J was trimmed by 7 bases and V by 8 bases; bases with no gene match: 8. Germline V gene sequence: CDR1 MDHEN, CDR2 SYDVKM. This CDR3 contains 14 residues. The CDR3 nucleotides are TGTGCCAGCCAAGGAGCGGGGGGGGAGAATGAGCAGTTCTTC. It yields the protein CASQGAGGENEQFF.

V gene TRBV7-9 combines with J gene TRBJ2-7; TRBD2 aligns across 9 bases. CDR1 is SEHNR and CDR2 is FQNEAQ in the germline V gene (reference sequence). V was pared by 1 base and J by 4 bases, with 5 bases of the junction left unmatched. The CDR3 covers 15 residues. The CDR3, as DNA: TGTGCCAGCAGCTTAGATCCTAGCGGGATATACGAGCAGTACTTC. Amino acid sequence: CASSLDPSGIYEQYF.

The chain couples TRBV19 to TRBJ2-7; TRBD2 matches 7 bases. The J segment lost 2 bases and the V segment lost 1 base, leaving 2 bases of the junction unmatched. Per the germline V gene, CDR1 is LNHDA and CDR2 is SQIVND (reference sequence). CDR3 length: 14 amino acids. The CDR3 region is CASSIGGGAYEQYF. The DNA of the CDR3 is TGTGCCAGTAGTATAGGGGGGGGAGCCTACGAGCAGTACTTC. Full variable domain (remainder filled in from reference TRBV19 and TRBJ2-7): DGGITQSPKYLFRKEGQNVTLSCEQNLNHDAMYWYRQDPGQGLRLIYYSQIVNDFQKGDIAEGYSVSREKKESFPLTVTSAQKNPTAFYLCASSIGGGAYEQYFGPGTRLTVT.

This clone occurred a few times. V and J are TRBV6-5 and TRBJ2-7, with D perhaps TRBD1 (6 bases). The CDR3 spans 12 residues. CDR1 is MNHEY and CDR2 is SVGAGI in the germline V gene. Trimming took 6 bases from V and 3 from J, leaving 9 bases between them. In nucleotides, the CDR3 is TGTGCCAGCAGAATGGACAGCTACGAGCAGTACTTC. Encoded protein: CASRMDSYEQYF.

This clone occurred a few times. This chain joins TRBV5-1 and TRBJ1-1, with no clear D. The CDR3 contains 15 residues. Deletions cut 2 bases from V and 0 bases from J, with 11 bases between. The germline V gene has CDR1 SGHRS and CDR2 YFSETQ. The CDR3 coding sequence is TGCGCCAGCAGCTTTGGGATAGGCATGAACACTGAAGCTTTCTTT. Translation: CASSFGIGMNTEAFF.

The CDR3 DNA follows: TGTGCCAGCAGCTTGGAGGGGGGCAATCAGCCCCAGCATTTT. Protein sequence: CASSLEGGNQPQHF. The V call is TRBV5-4, the J call TRBJ1-5, with TRBD1 as a possible D gene (6 bases). CDR1 SGHNT and CDR2 YYREEE come from the germline V gene (reference sequence). Deletions cut 0 bases from V and 2 bases from J, with 6 bases between. The CDR3 has 14 residues. Combining the CDR3 with reference TRBV5-4 and TRBJ1-5 gives the whole variable domain ETGVTQSPTHLIKTRGQQVTLRCSSQSGHNTVSWYQQALGQGPQFIFQYYREEENGRGNFPPRFSGLQFPNYSSELNVNALELDDSALYLCASSLEGGNQPQHFGDGTRLSIL.

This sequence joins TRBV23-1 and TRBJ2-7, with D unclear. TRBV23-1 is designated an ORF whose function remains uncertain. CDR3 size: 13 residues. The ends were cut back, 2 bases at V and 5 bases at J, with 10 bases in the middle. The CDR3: CASSQPGDHEQYF. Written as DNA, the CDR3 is TGCGCCAGCAGTCAACCAGGAGACCACGAGCAGTACTTC.

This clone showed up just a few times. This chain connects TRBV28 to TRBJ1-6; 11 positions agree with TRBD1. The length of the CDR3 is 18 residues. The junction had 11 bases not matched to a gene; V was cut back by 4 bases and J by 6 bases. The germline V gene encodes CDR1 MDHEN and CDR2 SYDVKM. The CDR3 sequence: CASSSYGRGTGGNSPLHF. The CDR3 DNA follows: TGTGCCAGCAGTTCCTACGGGCGGGGGACAGGGGGTAATTCACCCCTCCACTTT.

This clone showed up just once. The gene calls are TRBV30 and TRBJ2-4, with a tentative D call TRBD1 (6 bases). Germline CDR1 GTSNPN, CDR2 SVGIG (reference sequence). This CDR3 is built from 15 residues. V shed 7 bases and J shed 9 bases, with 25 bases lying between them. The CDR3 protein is CALQKQGMGSSIQYF. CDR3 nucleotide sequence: TGTGCCTTACAGAAACAGGGTATGGGGTCTAGCATTCAGTACTTC. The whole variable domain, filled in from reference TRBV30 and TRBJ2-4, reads SQTIHQWPATLVQPVGSPLSLECTVEGTSNPNLYWYRQAAGRGLQLLFYSVGIGQISSEVPQNLSASRPQDRQFILSSKKLLLSDSGFYLCALQKQGMGSSIQYFGAGTRLSVL.

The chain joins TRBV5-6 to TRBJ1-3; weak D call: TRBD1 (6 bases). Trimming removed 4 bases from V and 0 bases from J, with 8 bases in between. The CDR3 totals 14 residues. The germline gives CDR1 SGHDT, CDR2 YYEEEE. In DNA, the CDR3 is TGTGCCAGCAGCCAGGGGTACTCTGGAAACACCATATATTTT. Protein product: CASSQGYSGNTIYF.

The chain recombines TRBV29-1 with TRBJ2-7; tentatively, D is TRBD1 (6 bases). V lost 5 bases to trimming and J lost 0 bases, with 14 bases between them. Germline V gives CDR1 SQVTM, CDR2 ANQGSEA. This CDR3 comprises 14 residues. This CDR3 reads CSVTDRIRSYEQYF. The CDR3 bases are TGCAGCGTTACTGACAGGATCCGCTCCTACGAGCAGTACTTC.

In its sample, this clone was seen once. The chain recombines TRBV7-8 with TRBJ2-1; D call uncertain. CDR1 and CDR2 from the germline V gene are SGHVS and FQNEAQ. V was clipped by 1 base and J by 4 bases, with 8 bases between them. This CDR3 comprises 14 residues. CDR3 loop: CASSLVASYNEQFF. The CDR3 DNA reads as TGTGCCAGCAGCTTAGTAGCCAGTTACAATGAGCAGTTCTTC.

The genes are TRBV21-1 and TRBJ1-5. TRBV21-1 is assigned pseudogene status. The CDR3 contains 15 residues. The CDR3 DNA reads TGTGCCAGCATTGCAGGACGGAGGCGGTGGCAGCCCCAGCATTTT. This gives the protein CASIAGRRRWQPQHF.

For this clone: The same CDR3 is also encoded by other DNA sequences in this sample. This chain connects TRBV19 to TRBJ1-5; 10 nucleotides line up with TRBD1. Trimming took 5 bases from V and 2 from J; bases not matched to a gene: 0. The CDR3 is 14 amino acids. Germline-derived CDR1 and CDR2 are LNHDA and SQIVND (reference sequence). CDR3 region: CASSGQGGNQPQHF. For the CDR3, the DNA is TGTGCCAGTAGTGGACAGGGGGGCAATCAGCCCCAGCATTTT.

The CDR3 spells CASSLRGGSLYEQYF. DNA of the CDR3: TGTGCCAGCAGTTTACGGGGAGGGAGTCTATACGAGCAGTACTTC. The chain links TRBV27 to TRBJ2-7, with TRBD2 matching 7 bases. This CDR3 comprises 15 residues. V was pared by 2 bases and J by 4 bases, with 8 bases of the junction left unmatched. The germline gives CDR1 MNHEY, CDR2 SMNVEV (reference sequence).

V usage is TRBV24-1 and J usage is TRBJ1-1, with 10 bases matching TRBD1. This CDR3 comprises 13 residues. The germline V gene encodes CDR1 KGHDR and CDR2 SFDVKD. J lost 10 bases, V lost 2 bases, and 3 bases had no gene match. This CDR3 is CATSDWTGGRAFF. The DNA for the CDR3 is TGTGCCACCAGTGATTGGACAGGGGGAAGAGCTTTCTTT.

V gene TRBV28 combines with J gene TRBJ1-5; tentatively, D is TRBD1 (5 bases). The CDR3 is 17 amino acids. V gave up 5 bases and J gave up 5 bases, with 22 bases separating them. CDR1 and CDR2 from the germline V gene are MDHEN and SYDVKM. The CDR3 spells CASSTISFYGGDQPQHF. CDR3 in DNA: TGTGCCAGCAGTACAATAAGTTTCTACGGGGGGGATCAGCCCCAGCATTTT.